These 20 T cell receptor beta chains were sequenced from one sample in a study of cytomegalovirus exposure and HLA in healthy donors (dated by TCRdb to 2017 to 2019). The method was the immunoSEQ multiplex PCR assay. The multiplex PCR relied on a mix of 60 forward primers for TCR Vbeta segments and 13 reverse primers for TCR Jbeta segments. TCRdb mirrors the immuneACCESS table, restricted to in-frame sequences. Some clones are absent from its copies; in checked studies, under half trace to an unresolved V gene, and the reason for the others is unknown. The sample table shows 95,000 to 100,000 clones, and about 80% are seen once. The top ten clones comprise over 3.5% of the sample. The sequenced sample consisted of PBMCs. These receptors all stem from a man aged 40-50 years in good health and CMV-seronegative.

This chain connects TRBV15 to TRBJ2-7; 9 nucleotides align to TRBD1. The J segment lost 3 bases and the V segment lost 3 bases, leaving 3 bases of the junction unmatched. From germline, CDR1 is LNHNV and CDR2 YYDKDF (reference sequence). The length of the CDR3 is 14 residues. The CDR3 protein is CATSRQDRGYEQYF. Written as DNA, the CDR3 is TGTGCCACCAGCAGGCAGGACAGGGGCTACGAGCAGTACTTC.

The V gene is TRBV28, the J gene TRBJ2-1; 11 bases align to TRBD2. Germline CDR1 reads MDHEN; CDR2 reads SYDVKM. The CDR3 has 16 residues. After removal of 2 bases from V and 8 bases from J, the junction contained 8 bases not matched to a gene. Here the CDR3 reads CASSLILAGARDEQFF. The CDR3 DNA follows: TGTGCCAGCAGTTTAATACTAGCGGGGGCCCGGGATGAGCAGTTCTTC.

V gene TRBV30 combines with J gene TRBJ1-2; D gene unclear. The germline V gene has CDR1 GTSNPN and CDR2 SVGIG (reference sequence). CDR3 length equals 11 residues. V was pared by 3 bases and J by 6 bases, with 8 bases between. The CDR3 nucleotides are TGTGCCTGGAGCCCAAGAGATGGCTACACCTTC. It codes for CAWSPRDGYTF.

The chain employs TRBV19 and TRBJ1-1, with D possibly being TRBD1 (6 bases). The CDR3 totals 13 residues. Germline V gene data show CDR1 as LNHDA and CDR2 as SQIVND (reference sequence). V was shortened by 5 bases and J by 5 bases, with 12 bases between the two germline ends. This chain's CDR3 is CASSVNRATEAFF. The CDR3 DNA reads TGTGCCAGTAGTGTTAACAGGGCTACTGAAGCTTTCTTT.

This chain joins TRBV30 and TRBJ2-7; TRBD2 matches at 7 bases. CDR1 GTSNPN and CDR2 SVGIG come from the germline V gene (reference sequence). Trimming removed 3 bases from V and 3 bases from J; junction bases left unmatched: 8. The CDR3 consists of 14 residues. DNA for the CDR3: TGTGCCTGGAGGCTAGCGGTTCCCCTCTACGAGCAGTACTTC. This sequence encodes CAWRLAVPLYEQYF.

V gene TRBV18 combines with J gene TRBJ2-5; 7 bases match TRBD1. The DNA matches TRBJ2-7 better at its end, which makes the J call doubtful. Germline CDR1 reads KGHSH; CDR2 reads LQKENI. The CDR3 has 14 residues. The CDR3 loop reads CASSPRQGTYEQYF. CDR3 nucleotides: TGTGCCAGCTCACCTCGACAGGGCACCTACGAGCAGTACTTC.

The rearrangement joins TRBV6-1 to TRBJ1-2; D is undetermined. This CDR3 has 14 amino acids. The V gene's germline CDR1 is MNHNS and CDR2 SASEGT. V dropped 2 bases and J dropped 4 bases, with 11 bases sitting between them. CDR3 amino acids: CASSEQTATYGYTF. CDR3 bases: TGTGCCAGCAGTGAACAGACTGCCACCTATGGCTACACCTTC.

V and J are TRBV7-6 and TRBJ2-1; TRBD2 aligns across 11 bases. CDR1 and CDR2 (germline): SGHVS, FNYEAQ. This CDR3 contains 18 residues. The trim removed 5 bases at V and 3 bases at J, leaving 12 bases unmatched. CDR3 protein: CASSPYLRLAGNYNEQFF. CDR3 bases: TGTGCCAGCAGCCCCTACCTCAGACTAGCGGGAAACTACAATGAGCAGTTCTTC.

CDR3 sequence (DNA): TGCGCCAGCAGTGGACAGCCGAACTATGGCTACACCTTC. Residues: CASSGQPNYGYTF. The chain joins TRBV10-2 to TRBJ1-2, with D tentatively TRBD1 (5 bases). Trimming pared 4 bases from V and 2 bases from J, leaving 8 bases between. The CDR3 totals 13 residues. The germline V gene encodes CDR1 WSHSY and CDR2 SAAADI.

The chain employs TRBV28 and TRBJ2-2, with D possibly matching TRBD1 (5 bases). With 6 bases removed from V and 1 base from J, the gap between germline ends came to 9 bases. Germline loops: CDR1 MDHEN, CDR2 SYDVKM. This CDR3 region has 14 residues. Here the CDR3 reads CASSFGQNTGELFF. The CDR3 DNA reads TGTGCCAGCAGCTTCGGACAGAACACCGGGGAGCTGTTTTTT.

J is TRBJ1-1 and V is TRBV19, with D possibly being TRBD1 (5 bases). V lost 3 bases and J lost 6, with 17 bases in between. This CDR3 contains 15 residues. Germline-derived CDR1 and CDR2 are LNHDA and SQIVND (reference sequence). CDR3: CASSIGGGSRAEAFF. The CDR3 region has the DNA TGTGCCAGTAGTATCGGGGGGGGATCACGGGCTGAAGCTTTCTTT.

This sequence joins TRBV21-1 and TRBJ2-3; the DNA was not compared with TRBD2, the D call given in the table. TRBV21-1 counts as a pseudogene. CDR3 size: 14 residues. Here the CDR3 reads CASSKAREGFTQYF. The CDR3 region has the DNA TGTGCCAGCAGCAAAGCGCGGGAGGGATTCACGCAGTATTTT.

The CDR3 DNA reads as TGTGCCAGCAGCTTGGTAAAGCGGGCCCTGGGCGATGAGCAGTTCTTC. As protein: CASSLVKRALGDEQFF. The rearrangement uses TRBV5-6 and TRBJ2-1; perhaps TRBD2 as D (6 bases). The CDR3 is made up of 16 amino acids. The V and J ends lost 0 bases and 8 bases respectively, with 18 bases between them. CDR1 and CDR2 from the germline V gene are SGHDT and YYEEEE. The complete variable domain, with remaining parts taken from reference TRBV5-6 and TRBJ2-1, reads DAGVTQSPTHLIKTRGQQVTLRCSPKSGHDTVSWYQQALGQGPQFIFQYYEEEERQRGNFPDRFSGHQFPNYSSELNVNALLLGDSALYLCASSLVKRALGDEQFFGPGTRLTVL.

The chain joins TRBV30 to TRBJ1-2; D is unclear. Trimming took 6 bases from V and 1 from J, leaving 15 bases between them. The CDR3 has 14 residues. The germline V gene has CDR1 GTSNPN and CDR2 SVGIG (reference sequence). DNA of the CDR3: TGTGCCTGCAGCCGGGGAATAGTTAACTATGGCTACACCTTC. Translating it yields CACSRGIVNYGYTF.

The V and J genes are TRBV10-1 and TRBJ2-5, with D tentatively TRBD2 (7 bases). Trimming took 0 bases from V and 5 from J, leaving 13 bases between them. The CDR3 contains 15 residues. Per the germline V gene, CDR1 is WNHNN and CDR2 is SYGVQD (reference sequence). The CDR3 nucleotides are TGCGCCAGCAGTGAGTCGACGGGGGGCTCGGAGACCCAGTACTTC. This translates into CASSESTGGSETQYF.

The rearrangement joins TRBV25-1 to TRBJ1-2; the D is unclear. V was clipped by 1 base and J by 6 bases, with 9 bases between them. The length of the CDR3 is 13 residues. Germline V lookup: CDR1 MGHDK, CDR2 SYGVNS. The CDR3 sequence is CASSESVGDGYTF. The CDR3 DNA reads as TGTGCCAGCAGTGAATCCGTAGGAGATGGCTACACCTTC.

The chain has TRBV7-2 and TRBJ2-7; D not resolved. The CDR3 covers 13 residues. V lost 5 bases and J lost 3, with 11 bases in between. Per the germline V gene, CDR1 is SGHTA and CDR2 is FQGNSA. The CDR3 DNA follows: TGTGCCAGCAGCCAGGCCGCAGACTACGAGCAGTACTTC. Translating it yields CASSQAADYEQYF.

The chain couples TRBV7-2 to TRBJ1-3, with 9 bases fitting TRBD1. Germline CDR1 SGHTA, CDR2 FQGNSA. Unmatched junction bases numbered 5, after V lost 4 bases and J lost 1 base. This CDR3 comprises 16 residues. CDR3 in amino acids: CASSYQQGASGNTIYF. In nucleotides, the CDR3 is TGTGCCAGCAGCTACCAACAGGGGGCGTCTGGAAACACCATATATTTT. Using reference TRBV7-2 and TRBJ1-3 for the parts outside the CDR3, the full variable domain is GAGVSQSPSNKVTEKGKDVELRCDPISGHTALYWYRQSLGQGLEFLIYFQGNSAPDKSGLPSDRFSAERTGGSVSTLTIQRTQQEDSAVYLCASSYQQGASGNTIYFGEGSWLTVV.

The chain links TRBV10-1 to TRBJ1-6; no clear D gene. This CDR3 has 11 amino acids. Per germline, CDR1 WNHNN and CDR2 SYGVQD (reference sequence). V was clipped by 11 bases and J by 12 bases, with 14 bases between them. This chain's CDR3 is CAAAPLIPLHF. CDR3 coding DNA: TGCGCCGCTGCTCCACTAATACCCCTCCACTTT.

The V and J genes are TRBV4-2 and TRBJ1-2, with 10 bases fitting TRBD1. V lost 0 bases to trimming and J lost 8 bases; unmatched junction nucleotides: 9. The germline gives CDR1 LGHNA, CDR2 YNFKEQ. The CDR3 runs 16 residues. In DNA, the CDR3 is TGTGCCAGCAGCCAAGATCCGACAGGGGGCCGTTTAGGCTACACCTTC. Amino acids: CASSQDPTGGRLGYTF.